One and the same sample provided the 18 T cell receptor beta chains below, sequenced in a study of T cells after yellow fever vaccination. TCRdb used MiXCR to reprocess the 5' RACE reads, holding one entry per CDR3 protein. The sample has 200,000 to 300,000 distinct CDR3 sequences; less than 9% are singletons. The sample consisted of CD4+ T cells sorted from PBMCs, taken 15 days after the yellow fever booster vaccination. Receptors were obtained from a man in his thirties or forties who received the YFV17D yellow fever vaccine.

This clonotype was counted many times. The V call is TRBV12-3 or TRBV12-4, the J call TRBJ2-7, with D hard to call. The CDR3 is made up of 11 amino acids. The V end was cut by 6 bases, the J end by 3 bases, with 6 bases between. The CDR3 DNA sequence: TGTGCCAGCAGCATAGGCTACGAGCAGTACTTC. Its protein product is CASSIGYEQYF.

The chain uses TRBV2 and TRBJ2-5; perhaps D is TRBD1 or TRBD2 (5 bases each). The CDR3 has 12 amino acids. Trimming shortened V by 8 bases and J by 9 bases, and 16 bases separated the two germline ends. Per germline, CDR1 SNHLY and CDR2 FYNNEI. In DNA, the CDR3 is TGTGCCAGCCTCACGGGCCGAGGGGCCCAGTACTTC. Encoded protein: CASLTGRGAQYF.

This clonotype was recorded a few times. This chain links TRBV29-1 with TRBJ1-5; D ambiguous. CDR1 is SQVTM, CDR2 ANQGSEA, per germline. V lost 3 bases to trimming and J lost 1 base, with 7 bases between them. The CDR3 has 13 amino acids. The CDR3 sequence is CSVEVESNQPQHF. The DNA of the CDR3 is TGCAGCGTTGAGGTGGAGAGCAATCAGCCCCAGCATTTT.

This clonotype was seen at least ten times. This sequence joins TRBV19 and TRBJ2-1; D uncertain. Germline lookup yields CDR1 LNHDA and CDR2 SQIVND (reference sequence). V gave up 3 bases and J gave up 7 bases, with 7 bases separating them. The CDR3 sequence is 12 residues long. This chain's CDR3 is CASSISRNEQFF. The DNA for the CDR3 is TGTGCCAGTAGTATTAGCAGGAATGAGCAGTTCTTC.

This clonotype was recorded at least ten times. CDR3 bases: TGTGCCAGCAGCCACGGACAGTACTACGAGCAGTACTTC. Its protein is CASSHGQYYEQYF. This sequence joins TRBV3-1 and TRBJ2-7; perhaps TRBD1 as D (6 bases). The CDR3 is 13 amino acids. Trimming shortened V by 3 bases and J by 3 bases, and 9 bases separated the two germline ends. CDR1 and CDR2 from the germline V gene are LGHDT and YNNKEL (reference sequence).

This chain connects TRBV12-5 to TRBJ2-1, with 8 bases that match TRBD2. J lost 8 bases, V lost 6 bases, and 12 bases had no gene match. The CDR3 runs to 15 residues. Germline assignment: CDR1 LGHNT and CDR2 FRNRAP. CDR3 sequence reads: CASGPGTSPLDEQFF. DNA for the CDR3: TGTGCTAGTGGCCCCGGGACTAGTCCCCTCGATGAGCAGTTCTTC.

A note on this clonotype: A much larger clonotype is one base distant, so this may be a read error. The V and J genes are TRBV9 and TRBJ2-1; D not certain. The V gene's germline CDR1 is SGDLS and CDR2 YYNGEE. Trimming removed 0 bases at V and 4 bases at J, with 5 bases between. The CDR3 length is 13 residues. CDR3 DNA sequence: TGTGCCAGCAGCGTAGGGTTTTACAATGAGCAGTTCTTC. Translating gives CASSVGFYNEQFF.

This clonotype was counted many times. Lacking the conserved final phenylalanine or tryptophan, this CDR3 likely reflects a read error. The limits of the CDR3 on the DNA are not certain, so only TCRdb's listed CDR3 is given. The CDR3: CASSREREMRL. The chain couples TRBV3-1 to TRBJ2-4; TRBD2, the table's D call, was not compared with the DNA. Counting both end residues, the CDR3 totals 11 amino acids. The germline CDR1 and CDR2 sequences are LGHDT and YNNKEL (reference sequence).

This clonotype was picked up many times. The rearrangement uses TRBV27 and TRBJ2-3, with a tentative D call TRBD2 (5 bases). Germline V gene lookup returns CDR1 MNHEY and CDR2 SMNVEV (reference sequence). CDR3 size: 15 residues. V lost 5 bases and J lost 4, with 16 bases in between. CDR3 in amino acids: CASSILGSKADTQYF. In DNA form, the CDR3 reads TGTGCCAGCAGTATCCTTGGGAGTAAGGCAGATACGCAGTATTTT.

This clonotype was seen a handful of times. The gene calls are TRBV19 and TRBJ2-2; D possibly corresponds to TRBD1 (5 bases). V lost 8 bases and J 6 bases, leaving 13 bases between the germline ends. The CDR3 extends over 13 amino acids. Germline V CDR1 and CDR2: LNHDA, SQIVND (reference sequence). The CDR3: CASSPLRAGELFF. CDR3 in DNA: TGTGCCAGTTCCCCTCTCAGGGCCGGGGAGCTGTTTTTT.

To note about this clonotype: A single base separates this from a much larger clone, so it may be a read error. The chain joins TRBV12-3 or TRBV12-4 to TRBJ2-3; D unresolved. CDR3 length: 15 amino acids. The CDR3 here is CSSILYGGSTDTQYF. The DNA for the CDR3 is TGTTCCAGCATTTTATACGGTGGGAGCACAGATACGCAGTATTTT.

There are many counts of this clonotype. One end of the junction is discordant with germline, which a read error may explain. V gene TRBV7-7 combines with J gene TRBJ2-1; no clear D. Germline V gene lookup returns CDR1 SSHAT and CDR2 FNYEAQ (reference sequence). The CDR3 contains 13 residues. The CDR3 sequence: CASSLTEYNEQFF. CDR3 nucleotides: TGTGCTAGCAGCTTAACGGAGTACAATGAGCAGTTCTTC.

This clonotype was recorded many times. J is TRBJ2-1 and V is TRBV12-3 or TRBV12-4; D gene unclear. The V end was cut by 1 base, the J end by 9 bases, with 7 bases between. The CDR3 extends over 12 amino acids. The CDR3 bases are TGTGCCAGCAGTTTAGAGATAGGTGAGCAGTTCTTC. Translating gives CASSLEIGEQFF.

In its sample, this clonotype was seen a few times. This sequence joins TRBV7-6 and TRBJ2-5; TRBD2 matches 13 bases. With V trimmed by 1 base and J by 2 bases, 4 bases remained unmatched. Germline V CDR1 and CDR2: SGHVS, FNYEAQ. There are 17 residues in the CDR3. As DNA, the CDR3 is TGTGCCAGCAGCTTAGGGAGACTAGCGGGAGGTCAAGAGACCCAGTACTTC. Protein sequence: CASSLGRLAGGQETQYF.

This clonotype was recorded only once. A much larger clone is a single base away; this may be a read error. The CDR3 DNA follows: TGTGCCAGCTCACCACGAAGGACGGGATCCTACGAGCAGTACTTC. Protein sequence: CASSPRRTGSYEQYF. The chain is built from TRBV18 and TRBJ2-7, with a possible D match to TRBD2 (5 bases). Germline CDR1 and CDR2: KGHSH and LQKENI. Deletions cut 1 base from V and 1 base from J, with 11 bases between. The CDR3 spans 15 residues.

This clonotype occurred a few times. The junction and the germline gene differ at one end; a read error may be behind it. CDR3 nucleotides: TGTGCCAGCAGTTACTCGATCGGGAACGGGTCTCCTGGGGTTTTC. This sequence encodes CASSYSIGNGSPGVF. The chain links TRBV6-2 or TRBV6-3 to TRBJ2-1, with D possibly TRBD2 on 5 matching bases. CDR3 length: 15 amino acids. Germline V CDR1 and CDR2: MNHEY, SVGEGT.

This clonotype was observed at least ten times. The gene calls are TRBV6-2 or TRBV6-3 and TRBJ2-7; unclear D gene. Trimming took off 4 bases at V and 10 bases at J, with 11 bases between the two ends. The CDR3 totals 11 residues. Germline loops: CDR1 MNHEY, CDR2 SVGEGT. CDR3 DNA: TGTGCCAGCAGTTTTGGGCTTCGCCAGTACTTC. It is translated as CASSFGLRQYF.

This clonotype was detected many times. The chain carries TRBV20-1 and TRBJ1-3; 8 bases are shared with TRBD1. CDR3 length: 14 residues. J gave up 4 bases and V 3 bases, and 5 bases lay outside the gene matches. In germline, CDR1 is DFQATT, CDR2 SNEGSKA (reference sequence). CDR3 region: CSARTTGAGNTIYF. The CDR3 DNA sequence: TGCAGTGCTAGGACGACAGGGGCAGGAAACACCATATATTTT.